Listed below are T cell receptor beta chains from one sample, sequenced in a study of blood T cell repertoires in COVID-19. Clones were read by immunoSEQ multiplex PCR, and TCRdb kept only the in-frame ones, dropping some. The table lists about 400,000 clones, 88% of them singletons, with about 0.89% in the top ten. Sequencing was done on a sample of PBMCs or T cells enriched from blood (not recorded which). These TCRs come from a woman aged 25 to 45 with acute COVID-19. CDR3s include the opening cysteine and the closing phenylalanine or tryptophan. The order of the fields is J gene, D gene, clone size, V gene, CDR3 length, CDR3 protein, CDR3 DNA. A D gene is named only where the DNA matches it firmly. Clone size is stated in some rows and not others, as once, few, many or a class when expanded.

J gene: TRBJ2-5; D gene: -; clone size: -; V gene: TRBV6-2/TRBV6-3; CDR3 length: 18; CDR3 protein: CASSYLSLGLRLQETQYF; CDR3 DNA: TGTGCCAGCAGTTATTTGTCTCTTGGTCTCAGGCTACAAGAGACCCAGTACTTC
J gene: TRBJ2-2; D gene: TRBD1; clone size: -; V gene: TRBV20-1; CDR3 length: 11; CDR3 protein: CSAQGVGELFF; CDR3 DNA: TGCAGTGCGCAGGGGGTCGGGGAGCTGTTTTTT
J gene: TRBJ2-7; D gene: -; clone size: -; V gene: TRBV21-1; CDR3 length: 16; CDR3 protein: CASSKARTGPFYEQYF; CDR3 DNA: TGTGCCAGCAGCAAAGCTCGGACAGGGCCTTTCTACGAGCAGTACTTC
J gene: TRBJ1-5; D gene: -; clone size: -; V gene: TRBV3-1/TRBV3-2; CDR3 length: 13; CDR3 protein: CASSQAGNQPQHF; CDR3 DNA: TGTGCCAGCAGCCAGGCAGGCAATCAGCCCCAGCATTTT
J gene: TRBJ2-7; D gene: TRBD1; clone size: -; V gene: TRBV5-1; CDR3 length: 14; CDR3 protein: CASSWNRGPNEQYF; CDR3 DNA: TGCGCCAGCAGCTGGAACAGGGGACCCAACGAGCAGTACTTC
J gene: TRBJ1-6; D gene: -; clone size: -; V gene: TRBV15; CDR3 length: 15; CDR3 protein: CATSRDAGSYSPLHF; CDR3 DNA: TGTGCCACCAGCAGAGATGCGGGGTCCTATTCACCCCTCCACTTT
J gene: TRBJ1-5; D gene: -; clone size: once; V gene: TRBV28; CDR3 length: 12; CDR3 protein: CAAKGSNQPQHF; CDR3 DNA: TGTGCCGCAAAGGGGAGCAATCAGCCCCAGCATTTT
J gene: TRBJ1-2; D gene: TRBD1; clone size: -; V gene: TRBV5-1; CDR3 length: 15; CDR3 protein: CASSWRDSDPYGYTF; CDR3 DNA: TGCGCCAGCAGCTGGAGGGACAGCGACCCTTATGGCTACACCTTC
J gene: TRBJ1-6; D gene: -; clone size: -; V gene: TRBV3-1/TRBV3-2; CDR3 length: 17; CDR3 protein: CASSHVRSGAVGSPLHF; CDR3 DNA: TGTGCCAGCAGCCACGTCAGATCAGGGGCCGTGGGTTCACCCCTCCACTTT
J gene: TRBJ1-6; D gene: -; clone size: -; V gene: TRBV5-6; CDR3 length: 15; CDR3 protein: CASSLGAGNNSPLHF; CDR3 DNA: TGTGCCAGCAGCCTGGGGGCGGGGAATAATTCACCCCTCCACTTT
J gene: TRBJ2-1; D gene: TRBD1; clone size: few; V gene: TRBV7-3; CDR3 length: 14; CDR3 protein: CASSFPDRYNEQFF; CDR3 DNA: TGTGCCAGCAGCTTCCCGGACAGGTACAATGAGCAGTTCTTC
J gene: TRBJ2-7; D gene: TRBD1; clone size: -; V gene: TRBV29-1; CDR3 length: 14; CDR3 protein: CSVYDRGVTYEQYF; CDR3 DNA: TGCAGCGTTTATGACAGGGGCGTTACCTACGAGCAGTACTTC
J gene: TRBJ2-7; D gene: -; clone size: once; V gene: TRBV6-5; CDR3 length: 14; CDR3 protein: CASSARTESYEQYF; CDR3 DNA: TGTGCCAGCAGCGCTCGGACAGAGTCCTACGAGCAGTACTTC
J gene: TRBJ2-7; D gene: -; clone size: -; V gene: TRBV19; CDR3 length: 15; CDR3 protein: CASSIVAGSQAEQYF; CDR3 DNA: TGTGCCAGTAGTATCGTTGCAGGGTCCCAAGCTGAGCAGTACTTC
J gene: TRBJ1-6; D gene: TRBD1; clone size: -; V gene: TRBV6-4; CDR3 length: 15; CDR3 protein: CASSLGQGYNSPLHF; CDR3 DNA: TGTGCCAGCAGCCTAGGACAGGGGTATAATTCACCCCTCCACTTT
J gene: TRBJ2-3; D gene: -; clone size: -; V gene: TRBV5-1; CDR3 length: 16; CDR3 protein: CASSLVMVSSADTQYF; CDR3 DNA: TGCGCCAGCAGCTTGGTGATGGTGTCTAGCGCAGATACGCAGTATTTT
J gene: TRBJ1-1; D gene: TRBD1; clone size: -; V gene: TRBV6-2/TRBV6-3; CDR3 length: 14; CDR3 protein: CASSSTGGRTEAFF; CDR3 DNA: TGTGCCAGCAGTTCCACAGGGGGCCGGACTGAAGCTTTCTTT
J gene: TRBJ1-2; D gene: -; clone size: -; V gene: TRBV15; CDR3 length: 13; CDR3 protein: CATSLSGRDGYTF; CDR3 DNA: TGTGCCACCAGCCTGTCCGGCAGGGATGGCTACACCTTC
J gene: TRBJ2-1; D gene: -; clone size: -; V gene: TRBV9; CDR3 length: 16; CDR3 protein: CASSPPQVVSYNEQFF; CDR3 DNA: TGTGCCAGCAGCCCCCCTCAAGTAGTGTCGTACAATGAGCAGTTCTTC
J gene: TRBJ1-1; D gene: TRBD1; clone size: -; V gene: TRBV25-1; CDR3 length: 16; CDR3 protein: CASSEYGTGGRDEAFF; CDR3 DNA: TGTGCCAGCAGTGAATACGGTACAGGGGGCAGGGATGAAGCTTTCTTT
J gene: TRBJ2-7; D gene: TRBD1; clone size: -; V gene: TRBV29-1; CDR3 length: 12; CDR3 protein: CSVATGAREQYF; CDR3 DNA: TGCAGCGTTGCCACAGGGGCTCGCGAGCAGTACTTC
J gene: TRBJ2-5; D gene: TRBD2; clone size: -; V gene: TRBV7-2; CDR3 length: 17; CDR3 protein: CASSLVVIAGDRETQYF; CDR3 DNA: TGTGCCAGCAGCTTAGTGGTAATAGCGGGGGATCGGGAGACCCAGTACTTC
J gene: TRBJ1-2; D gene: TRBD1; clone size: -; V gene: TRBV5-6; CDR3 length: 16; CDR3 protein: CASSPTLTGGPYGYTF; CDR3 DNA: TGTGCCAGCAGCCCGACGCTGACAGGGGGCCCCTATGGCTACACCTTC
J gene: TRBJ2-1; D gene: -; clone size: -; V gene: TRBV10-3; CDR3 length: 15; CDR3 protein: CAISASGSSYNEQFF; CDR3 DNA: TGTGCCATCAGTGCCTCGGGGAGCTCCTACAATGAGCAGTTCTTC
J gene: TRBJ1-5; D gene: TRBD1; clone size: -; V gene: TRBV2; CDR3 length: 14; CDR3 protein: CASSQTGFNQPQHF; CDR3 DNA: TGTGCCAGCAGCCAGACAGGGTTCAATCAGCCCCAGCATTTT
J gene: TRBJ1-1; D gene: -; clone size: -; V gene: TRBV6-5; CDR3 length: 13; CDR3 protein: CASSQTGVIEAFF; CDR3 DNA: TGTGCCAGCAGCCAGACTGGAGTGATTGAAGCTTTCTTT
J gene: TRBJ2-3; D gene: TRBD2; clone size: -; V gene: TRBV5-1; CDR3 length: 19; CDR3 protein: CASSQGTSGGTLSADTQYF; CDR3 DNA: TGCGCCAGCAGCCAGGGGACTAGCGGGGGGACCCTAAGTGCGGATACGCAGTATTTT
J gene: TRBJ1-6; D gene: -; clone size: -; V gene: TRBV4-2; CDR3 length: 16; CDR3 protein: CASSQRSGLGYSPLHF; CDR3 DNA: TGTGCCAGCAGCCAAAGATCGGGTCTCGGATATTCACCCCTCCACTTT
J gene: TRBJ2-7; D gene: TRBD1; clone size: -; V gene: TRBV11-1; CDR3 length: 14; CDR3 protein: CASSPRTGQYEQYF; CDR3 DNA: TGTGCCAGCAGCCCTCGGACAGGGCAATACGAGCAGTACTTC
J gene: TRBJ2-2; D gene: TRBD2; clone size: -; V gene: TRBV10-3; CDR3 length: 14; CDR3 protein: CASLAGGYTGELFF; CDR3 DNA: TGTGCCTCACTAGCGGGGGGGTACACCGGGGAGCTGTTTTTT
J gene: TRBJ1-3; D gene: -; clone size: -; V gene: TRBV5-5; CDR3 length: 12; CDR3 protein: CASSLPSLTIYF; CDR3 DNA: TGTGCCAGCAGCTTGCCAAGCCTGACCATATATTTT
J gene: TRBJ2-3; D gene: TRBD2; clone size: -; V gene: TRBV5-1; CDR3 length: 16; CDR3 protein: CASSLVPGGNTDTQYF; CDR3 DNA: TGCGCCAGCAGCTTGGTGCCCGGGGGGAACACAGATACGCAGTATTTT
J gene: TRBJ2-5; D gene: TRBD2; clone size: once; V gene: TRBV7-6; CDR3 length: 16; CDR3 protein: CASSLGLRGGRETQYF; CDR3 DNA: TGTGCCAGCAGCTTAGGATTGCGGGGGGGGCGAGAGACCCAGTACTTC
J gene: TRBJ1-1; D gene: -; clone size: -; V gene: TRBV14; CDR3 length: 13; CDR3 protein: CASSQDLGREAFF; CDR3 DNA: TGTGCCAGCAGCCAAGATTTGGGCCGTGAAGCTTTCTTT
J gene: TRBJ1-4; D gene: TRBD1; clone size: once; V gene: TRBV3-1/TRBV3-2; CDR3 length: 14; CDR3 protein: CASSQGDRVEKLFF; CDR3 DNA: TGTGCCAGCAGCCAAGGAGACAGGGTTGAAAAACTGTTTTTT
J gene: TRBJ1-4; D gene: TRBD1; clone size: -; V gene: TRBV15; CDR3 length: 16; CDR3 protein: CATSRGQGFTNEKLFF; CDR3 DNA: TGTGCCACCAGCCGGGGACAGGGCTTCACTAATGAAAAACTGTTTTTT
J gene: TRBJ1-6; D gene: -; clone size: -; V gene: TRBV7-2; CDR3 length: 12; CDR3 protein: CASSLRGSPLHF; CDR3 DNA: TGTGCCAGCAGCTTACGGGGTTCACCCCTCCACTTT
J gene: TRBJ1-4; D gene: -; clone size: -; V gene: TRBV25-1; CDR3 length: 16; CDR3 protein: CASSAAFRGSKEKLFF; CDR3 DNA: TGTGCCAGCAGTGCTGCCTTCAGGGGATCAAAAGAAAAACTGTTTTTT
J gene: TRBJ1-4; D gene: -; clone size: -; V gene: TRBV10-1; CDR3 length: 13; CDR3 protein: CASSDPQNEKLFF; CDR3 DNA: TGCGCCAGCAGTGACCCTCAGAATGAAAAACTGTTTTTT
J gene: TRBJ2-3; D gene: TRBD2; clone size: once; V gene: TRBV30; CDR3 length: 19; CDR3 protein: CAWSYPGTSGGARTDTQYF; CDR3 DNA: TGTGCCTGGAGTTACCCGGGGACTAGCGGGGGGGCCCGCACAGATACGCAGTATTTT
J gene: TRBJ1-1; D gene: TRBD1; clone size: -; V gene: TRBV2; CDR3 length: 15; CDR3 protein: CASSGTGYGGAEAFF; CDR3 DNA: TGTGCCAGCAGTGGGACAGGGTATGGGGGGGCTGAAGCTTTCTTT
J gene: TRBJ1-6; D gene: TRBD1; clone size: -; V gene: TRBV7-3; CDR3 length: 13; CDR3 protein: CASSPNRGSPLHF; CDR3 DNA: TGTGCCAGCAGCCCAAACAGGGGTTCACCCCTCCACTTT
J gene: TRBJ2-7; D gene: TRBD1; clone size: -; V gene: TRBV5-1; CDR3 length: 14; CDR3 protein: CASSPMTGDYEQYF; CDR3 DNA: TGCGCCAGCAGCCCCATGACAGGGGATTACGAGCAGTACTTC
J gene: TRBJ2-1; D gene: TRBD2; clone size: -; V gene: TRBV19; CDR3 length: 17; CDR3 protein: CASSRGLAGGSLNEQFF; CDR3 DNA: TGTGCCAGTAGTAGGGGACTAGCGGGGGGTTCTCTCAATGAGCAGTTCTTC
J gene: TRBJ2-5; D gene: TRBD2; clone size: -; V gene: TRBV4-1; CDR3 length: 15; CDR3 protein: CASSRESGEQETQYF; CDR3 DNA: TGCGCCAGCAGCAGGGAGAGCGGGGAACAAGAGACCCAGTACTTC
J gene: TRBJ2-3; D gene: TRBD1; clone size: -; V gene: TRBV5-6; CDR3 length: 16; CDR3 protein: CASSLVMDRFTDTQYF; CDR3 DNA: TGTGCCAGCAGCTTGGTAATGGACAGGTTCACAGATACGCAGTATTTT
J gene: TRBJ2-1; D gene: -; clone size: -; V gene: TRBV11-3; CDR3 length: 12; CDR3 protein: CASSSSGNEQFF; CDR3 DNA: TGTGCCAGCAGCTCATCCGGCAATGAGCAGTTCTTC
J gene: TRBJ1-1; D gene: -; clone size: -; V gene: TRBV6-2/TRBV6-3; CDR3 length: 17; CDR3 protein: CASSYVGPGAMNTEAFF; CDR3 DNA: TGTGCCAGCAGTTACGTGGGTCCAGGGGCAATGAACACTGAAGCTTTCTTT
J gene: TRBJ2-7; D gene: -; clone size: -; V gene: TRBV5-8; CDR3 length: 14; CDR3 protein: CASSLGDKLYEQYF; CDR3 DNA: TGTGCCAGCAGCTTAGGGGACAAACTTTACGAGCAGTACTTC
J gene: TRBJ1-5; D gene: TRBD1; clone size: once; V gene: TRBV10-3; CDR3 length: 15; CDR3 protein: CAIRATGGENQPQHF; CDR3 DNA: TGTGCCATCAGGGCGACAGGGGGCGAGAATCAGCCCCAGCATTTT
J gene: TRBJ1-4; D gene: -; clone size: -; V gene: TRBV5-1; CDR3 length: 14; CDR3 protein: CASSLGGPNEKLFF; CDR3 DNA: TGCGCCAGCAGCTTGGGAGGGCCTAATGAAAAACTGTTTTTT
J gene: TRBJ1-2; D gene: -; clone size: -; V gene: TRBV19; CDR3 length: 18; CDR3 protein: CASSILRPTAGPVYGYTF; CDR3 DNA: TGTGCCAGTAGTATCTTGCGACCCACGGCGGGTCCTGTCTATGGCTACACCTTC
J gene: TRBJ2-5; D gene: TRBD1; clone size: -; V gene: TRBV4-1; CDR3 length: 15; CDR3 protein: CASSYGTGDQETQYF; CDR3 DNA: TGCGCCAGCAGCTACGGGACAGGGGACCAAGAGACCCAGTACTTC
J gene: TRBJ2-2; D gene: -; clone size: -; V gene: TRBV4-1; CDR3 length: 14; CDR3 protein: CASSQHGGGGELFF; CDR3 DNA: TGCGCCAGCAGCCAACACGGAGGCGGCGGGGAGCTGTTTTTT
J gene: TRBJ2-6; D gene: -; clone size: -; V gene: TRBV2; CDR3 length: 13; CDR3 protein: CARDNSGANVLTF; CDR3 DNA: TGTGCCAGGGACAACTCTGGGGCCAACGTCCTGACTTTC
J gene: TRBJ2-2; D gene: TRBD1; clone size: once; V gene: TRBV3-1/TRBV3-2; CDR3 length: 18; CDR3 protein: CASSRKKPGQGASGELFF; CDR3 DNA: TGTGCCAGCAGCCGCAAAAAACCGGGACAGGGGGCCTCCGGGGAGCTGTTTTTT
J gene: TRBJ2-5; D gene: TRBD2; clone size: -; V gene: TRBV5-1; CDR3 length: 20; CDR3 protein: CASSPRVSGVWRRNQETQYF; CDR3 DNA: TGCGCCAGCAGCCCGAGGGTGAGCGGGGTGTGGCGAAGAAACCAAGAGACCCAGTACTTC